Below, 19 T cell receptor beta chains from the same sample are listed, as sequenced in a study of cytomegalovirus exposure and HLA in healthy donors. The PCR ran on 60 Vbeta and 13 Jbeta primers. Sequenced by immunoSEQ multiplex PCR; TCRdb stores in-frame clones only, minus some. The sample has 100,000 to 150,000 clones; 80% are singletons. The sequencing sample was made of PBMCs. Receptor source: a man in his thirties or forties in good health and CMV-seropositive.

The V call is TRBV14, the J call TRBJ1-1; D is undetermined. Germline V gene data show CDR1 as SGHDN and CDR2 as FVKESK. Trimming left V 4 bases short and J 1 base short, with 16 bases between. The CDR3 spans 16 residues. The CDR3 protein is CASSLQRVVRNTEAFF. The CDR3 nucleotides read TGTGCCAGCAGCCTCCAACGGGTAGTGAGGAACACTGAAGCTTTCTTT.

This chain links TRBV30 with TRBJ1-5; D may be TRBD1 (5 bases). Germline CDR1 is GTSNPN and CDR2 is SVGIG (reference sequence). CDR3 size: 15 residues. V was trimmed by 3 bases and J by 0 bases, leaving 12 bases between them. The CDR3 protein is CAWSQSGFSNQPQHF. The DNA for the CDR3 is TGTGCCTGGAGCCAGTCAGGGTTTAGCAATCAGCCCCAGCATTTT.

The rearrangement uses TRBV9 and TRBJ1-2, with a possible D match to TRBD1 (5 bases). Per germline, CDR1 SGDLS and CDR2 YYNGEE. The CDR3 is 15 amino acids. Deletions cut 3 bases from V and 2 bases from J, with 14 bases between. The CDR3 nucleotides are TGTGCCAGCAGCGCCCACAGGTTGTTAAACTATGGCTACACCTTC. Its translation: CASSAHRLLNYGYTF.

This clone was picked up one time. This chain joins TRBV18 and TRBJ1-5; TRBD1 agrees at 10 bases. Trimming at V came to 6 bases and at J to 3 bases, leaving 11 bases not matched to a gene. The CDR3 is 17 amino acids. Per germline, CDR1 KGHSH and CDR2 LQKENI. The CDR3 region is CASSATTGTGDNQPQHF. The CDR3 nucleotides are TGTGCCAGCTCTGCAACCACGGGGACAGGGGACAATCAGCCCCAGCATTTT.

CDR3 protein: CASGLVRLASYNEQFF. For the CDR3, the DNA is TGTGCTAGTGGTTTGGTACGGCTAGCCTCCTACAATGAGCAGTTCTTC. The V and J genes are TRBV12-5 and TRBJ2-1; possible D gene TRBD2, 5 bases. Trimming pared 0 bases from V and 0 bases from J, leaving 9 bases between. Germline-derived CDR1 and CDR2 are LGHNT and FRNRAP. CDR3 length: 16 residues.

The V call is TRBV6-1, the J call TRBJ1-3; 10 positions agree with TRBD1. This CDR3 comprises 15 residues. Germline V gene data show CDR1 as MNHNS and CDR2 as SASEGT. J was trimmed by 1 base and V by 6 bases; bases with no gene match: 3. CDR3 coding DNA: TGTGCCAGCAGAAGGGACAGGGGTTCTGGAAACACCATATATTTT. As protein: CASRRDRGSGNTIYF.

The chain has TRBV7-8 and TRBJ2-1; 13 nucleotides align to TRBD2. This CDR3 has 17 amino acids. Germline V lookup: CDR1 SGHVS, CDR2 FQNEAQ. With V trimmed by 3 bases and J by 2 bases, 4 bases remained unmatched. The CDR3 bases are TGTGCCAGCAGCTTTACTAGCGGGGGGGCGACCTACAATGAGCAGTTCTTC. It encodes CASSFTSGGATYNEQFF.

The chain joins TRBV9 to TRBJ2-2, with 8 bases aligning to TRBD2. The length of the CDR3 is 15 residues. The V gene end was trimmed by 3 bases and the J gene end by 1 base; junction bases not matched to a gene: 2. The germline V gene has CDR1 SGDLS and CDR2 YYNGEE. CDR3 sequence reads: CASSGGGQNTGELFF. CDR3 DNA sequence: TGTGCCAGCAGCGGCGGGGGGCAGAACACCGGGGAGCTGTTTTTT.

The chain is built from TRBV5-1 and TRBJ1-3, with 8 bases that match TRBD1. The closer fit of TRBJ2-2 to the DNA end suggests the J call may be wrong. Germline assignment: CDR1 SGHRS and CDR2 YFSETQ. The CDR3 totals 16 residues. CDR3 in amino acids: CASSLEPGGETGELFF. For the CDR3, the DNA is TGCGCCAGCAGCTTGGAGCCAGGGGGCGAGACCGGGGAGCTGTTTTTT.

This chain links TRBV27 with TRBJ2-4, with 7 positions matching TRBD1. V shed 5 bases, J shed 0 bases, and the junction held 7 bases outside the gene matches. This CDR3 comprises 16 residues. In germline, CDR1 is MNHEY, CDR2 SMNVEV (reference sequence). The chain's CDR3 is CASSATGVLAKNIQYF. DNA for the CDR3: TGTGCCAGCAGTGCAACAGGGGTCTTAGCCAAAAACATTCAGTACTTC.

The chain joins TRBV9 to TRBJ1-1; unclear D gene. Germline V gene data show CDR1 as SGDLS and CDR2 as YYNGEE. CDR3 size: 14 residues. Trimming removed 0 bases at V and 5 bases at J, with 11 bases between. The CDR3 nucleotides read TGTGCCAGCAGCGTAGGGGGAGGTTCGACTGAAGCTTTCTTT. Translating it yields CASSVGGGSTEAFF.

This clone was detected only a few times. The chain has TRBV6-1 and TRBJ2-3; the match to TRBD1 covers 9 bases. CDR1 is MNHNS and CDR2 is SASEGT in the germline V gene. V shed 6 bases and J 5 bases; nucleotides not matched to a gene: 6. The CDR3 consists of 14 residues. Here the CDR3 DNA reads TGTGCCAGCAGCGACAGGGGGTGGGGAGATACGCAGTATTTT. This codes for CASSDRGWGDTQYF.

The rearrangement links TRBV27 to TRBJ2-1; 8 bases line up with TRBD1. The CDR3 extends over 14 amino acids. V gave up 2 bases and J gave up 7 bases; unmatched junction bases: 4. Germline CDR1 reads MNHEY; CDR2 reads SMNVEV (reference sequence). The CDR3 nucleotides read TGTGCCAGCAGTTTACAGGGGGCGCTTAATGAGCAGTTCTTC. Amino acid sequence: CASSLQGALNEQFF.

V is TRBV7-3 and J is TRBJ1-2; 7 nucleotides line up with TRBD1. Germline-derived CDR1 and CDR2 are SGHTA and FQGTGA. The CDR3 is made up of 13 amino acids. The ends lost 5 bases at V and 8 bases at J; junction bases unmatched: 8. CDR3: CASSQNDRDGYTF. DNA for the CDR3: TGTGCCAGCAGCCAAAACGACAGGGACGGCTACACCTTC.

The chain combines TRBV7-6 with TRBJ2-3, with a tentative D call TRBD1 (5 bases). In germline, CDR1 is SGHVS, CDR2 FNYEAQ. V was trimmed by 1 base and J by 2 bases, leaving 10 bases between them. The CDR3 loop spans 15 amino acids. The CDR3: CASSLEGLNTDTQYF. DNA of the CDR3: TGTGCCAGCAGCTTAGAGGGGCTCAACACAGATACGCAGTATTTT. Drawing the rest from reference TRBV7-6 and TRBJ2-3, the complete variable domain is GAGVSQSPRYKVTKRGQDVALRCDPISGHVSLYWYRQALGQGPEFLTYFNYEAQQDKSGLPNDRFSAERPEGSISTLTIQRTEQRDSAMYRCASSLEGLNTDTQYFGPGTRLTVL.

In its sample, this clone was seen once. Here the CDR3 DNA reads TGTGCCAGCAGCTCTACAGGGCCTGGAAACACCATATATTTT. This encodes CASSSTGPGNTIYF. The chain uses TRBV11-2 and TRBJ1-3; D is possibly TRBD1 (6 bases). In germline, CDR1 is SGHAT, CDR2 FQNNGV. V was shortened by 4 bases and J by 2 bases, with 9 bases between the two germline ends. CDR3 length: 14 amino acids.

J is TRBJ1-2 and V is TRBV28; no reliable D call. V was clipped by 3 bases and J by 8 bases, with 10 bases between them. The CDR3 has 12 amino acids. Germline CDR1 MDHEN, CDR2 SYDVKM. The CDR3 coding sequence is TGTGCCAGCAGTTTTTCTACTCGGGGCTACACCTTC. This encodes CASSFSTRGYTF.

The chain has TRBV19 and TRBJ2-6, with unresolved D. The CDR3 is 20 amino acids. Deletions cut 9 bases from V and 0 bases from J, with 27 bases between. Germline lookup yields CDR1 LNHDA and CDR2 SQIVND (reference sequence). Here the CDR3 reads CARAGGTPVLYPSGANVLTF. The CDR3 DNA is TGTGCCAGGGCCGGCGGAACACCGGTACTATACCCCTCTGGGGCCAACGTCCTGACTTTC.

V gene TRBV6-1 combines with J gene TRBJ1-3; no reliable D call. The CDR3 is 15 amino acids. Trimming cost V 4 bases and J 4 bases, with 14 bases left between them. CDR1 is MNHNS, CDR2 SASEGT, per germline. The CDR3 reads CASSVNFSPGNTIYF. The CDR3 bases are TGTGCCAGCAGTGTTAACTTCTCCCCCGGAAACACCATATATTTT.